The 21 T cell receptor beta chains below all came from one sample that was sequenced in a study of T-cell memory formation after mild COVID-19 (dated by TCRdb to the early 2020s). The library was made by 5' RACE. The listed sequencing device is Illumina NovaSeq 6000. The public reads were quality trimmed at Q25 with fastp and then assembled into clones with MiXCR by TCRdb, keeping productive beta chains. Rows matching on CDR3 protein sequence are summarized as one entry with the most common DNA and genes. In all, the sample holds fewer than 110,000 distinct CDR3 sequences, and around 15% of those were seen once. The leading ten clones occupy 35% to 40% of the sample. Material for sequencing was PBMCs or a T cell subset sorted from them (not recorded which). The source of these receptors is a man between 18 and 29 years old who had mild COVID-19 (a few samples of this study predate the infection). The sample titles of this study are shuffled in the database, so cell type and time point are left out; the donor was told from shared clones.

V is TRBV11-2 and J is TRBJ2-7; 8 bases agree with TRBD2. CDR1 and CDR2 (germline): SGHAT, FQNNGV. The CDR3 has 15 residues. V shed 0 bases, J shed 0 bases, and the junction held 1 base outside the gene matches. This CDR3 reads CASSLEAGDSYEQYF. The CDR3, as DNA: TGTGCCAGCAGCTTAGAAGCGGGGGACTCCTACGAGCAGTACTTC.

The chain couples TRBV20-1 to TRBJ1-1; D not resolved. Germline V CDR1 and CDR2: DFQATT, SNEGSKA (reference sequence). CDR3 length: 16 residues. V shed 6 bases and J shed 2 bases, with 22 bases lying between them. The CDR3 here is CSALERAGRVNTEAFF. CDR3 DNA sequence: TGCAGTGCCCTAGAGCGAGCGGGGAGGGTAAACACTGAAGCTTTCTTT.

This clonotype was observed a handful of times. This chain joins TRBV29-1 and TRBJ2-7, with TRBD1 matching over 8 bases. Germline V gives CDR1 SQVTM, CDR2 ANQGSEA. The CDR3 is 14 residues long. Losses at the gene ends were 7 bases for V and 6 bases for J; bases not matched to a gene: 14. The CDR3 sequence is CSAVSFDRGREQYF. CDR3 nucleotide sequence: TGCAGCGCTGTCTCCTTCGACAGGGGCCGCGAGCAGTACTTC.

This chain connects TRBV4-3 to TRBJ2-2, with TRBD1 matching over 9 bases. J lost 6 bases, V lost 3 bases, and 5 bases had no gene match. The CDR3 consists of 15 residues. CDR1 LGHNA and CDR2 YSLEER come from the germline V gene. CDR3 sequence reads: CASSHPGTGSGELFF. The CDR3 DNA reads TGCGCCAGCAGCCACCCCGGGACAGGGTCCGGGGAGCTGTTTTTT.

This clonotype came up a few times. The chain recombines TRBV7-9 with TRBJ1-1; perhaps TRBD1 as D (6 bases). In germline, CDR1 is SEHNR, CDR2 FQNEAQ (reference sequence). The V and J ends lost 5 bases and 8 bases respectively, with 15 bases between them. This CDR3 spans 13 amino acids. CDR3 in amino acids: CASSPWGAGEAFF. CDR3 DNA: TGTGCCAGCAGCCCCTGGGGGGCCGGCGAAGCTTTCTTT. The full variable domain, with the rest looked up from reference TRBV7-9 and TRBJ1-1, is DTGVSQNPRHKITKRGQNVTFRCDPISEHNRLYWYRQTLGQGPEFLTYFQNEAQLEKSRLLSDRFSAERPKGSFSTLEIQRTEQGDSAMYLCASSPWGAGEAFFGQGTRLTVV.

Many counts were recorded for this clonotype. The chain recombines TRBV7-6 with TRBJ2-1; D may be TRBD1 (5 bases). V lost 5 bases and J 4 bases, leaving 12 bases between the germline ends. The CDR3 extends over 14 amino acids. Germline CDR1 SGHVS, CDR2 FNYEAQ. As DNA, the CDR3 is TGTGCCAGCAGCACCCGGACACCTTACAATGAGCAGTTCTTC. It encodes CASSTRTPYNEQFF.

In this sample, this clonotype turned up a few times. CDR3 protein: CASSQDLRQGTYTEAFF. The CDR3 bases are TGCGCCAGCAGCCAAGATCTCCGCCAGGGGACGTACACTGAAGCTTTCTTT. The chain employs TRBV4-3 and TRBJ1-1; possible D gene TRBD1, 6 bases. Deletions cut 0 bases from V and 3 bases from J, with 17 bases between. This CDR3 is 17 amino acids long. Germline V gene lookup returns CDR1 LGHNA and CDR2 YSLEER.

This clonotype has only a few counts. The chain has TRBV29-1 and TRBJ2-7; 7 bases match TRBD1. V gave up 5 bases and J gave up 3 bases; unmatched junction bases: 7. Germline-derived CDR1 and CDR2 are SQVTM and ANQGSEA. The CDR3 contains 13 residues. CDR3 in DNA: TGCAGCGTTTCTACAGGGGACCACTACGAGCAGTACTTC. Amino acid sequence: CSVSTGDHYEQYF.

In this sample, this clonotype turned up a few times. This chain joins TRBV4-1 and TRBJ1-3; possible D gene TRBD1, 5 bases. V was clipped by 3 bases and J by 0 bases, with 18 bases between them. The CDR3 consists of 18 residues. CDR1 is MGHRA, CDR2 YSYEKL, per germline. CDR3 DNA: TGCGCCAGCAGCCACCCCAGGGACTCCAGAAGCTCTGGAAACACCATATATTTT. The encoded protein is CASSHPRDSRSSGNTIYF.

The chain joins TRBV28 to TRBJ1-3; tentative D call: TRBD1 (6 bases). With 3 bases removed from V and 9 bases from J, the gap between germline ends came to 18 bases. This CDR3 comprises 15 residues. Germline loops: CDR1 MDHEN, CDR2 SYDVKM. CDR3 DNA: TGTGCCAGCAGTTTTGGGGGGCCGCTCGGGGGCACCATATATTTT. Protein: CASSFGGPLGGTIYF.

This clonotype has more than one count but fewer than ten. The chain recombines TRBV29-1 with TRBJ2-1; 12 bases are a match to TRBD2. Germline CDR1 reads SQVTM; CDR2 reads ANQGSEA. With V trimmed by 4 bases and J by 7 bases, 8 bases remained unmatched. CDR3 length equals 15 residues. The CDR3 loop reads CSVVGPSGGVNEQFF. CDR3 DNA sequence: TGCAGCGTTGTGGGTCCTAGCGGGGGGGTGAATGAGCAGTTCTTC.

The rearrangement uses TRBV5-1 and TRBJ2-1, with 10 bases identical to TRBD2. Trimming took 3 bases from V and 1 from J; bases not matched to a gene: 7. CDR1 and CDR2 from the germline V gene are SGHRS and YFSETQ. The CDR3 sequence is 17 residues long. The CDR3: CASSSGLATTSYNEQFF. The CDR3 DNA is TGCGCCAGCAGCTCGGGACTAGCGACTACATCCTACAATGAGCAGTTCTTC.

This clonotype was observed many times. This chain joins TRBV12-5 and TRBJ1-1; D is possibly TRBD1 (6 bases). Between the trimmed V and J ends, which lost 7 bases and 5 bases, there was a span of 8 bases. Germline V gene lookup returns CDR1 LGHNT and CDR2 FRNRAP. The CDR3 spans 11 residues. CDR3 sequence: CASEGGTEAFF. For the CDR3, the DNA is TGTGCTAGTGAGGGGGGAACTGAAGCTTTCTTT.

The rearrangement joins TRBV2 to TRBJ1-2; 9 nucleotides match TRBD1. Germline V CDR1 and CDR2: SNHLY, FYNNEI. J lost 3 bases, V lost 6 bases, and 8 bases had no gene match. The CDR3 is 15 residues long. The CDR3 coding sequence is TGTGCCAGCAGAGGAACAGGGGGCGGCGACTATGGCTACACCTTC. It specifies CASRGTGGGDYGYTF.

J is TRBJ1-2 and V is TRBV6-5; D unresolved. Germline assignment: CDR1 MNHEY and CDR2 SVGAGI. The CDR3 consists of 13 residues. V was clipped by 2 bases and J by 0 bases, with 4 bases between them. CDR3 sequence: CASSYGTNYGYTF. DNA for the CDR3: TGTGCCAGCAGTTACGGGACTAACTATGGCTACACCTTC.

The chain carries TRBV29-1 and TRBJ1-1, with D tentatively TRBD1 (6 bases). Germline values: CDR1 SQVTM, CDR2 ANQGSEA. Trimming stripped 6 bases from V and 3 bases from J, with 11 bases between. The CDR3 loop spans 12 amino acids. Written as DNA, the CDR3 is TGCAGCGTGGACGACAGGTACACTGAAGCTTTCTTT. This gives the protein CSVDDRYTEAFF.

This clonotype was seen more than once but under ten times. The CDR3 coding sequence is TGTGCCACCATTTACGAGCAGTACGTC. The encoded protein is CATIYEQYV. The chain carries TRBV24-1 and TRBJ2-7, with D unclear. Germline assignment: CDR1 KGHDR and CDR2 SFDVKD. The CDR3 has 9 residues. V was pared by 8 bases and J by 4 bases, with 2 bases between.

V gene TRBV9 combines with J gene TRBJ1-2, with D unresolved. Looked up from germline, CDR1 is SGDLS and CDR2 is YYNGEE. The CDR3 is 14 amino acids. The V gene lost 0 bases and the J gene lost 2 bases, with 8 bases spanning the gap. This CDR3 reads CASSVGPSNYGYTF. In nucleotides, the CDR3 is TGTGCCAGCAGCGTAGGTCCCTCAAACTATGGCTACACCTTC.

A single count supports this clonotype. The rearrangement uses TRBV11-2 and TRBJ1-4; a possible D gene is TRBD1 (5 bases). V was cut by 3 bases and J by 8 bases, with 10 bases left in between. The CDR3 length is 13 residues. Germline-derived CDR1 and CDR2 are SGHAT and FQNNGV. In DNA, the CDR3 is TGTGCCAGCAGCTTGGGGGGAGGAGAAAAACTGTTTTTT. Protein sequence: CASSLGGGEKLFF.

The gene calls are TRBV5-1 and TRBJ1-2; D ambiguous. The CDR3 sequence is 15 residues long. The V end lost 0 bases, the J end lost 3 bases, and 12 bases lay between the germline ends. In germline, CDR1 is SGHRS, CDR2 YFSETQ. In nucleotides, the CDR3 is TGCGCCAGCAGCTTGGTGTTGGGTCTGGACTATGGCTACACCTTC. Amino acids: CASSLVLGLDYGYTF.

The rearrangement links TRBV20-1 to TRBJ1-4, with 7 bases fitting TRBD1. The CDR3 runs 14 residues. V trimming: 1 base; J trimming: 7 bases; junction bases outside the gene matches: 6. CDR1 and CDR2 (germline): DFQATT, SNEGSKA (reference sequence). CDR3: CSARGQTGFEKLFF. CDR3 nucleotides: TGCAGTGCTAGAGGGCAGACAGGGTTTGAAAAACTGTTTTTT.